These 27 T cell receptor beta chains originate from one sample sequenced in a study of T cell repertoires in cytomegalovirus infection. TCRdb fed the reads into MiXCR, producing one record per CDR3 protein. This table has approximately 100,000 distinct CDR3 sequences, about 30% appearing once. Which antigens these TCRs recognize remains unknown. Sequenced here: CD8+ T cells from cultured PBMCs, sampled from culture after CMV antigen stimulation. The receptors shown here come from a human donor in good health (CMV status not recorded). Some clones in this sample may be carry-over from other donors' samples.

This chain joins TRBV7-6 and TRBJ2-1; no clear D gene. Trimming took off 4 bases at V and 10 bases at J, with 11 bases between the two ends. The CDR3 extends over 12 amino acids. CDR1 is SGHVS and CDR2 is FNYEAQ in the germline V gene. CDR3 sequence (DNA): TGTGCCAGCAGCTCCCAGACCCTGGAGCAGTTCTTC. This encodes CASSSQTLEQFF. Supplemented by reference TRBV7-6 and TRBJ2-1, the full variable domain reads GAGVSQSPRYKVTKRGQDVALRCDPISGHVSLYWYRQALGQGPEFLTYFNYEAQQDKSGLPNDRFSAERPEGSISTLTIQRTEQRDSAMYRCASSSQTLEQFFGPGTRLTVL.

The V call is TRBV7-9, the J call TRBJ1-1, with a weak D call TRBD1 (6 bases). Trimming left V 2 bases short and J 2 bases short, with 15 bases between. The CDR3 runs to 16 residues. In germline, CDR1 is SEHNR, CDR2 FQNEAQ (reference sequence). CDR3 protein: CASSLPTRTVNTEAFF. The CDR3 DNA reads TGTGCCAGCAGCTTACCTACTCGGACAGTAAACACTGAAGCTTTCTTT.

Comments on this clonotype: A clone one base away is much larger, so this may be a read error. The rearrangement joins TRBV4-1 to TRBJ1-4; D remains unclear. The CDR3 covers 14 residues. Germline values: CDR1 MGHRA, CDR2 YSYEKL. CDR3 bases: TGCGCCAGCAGGCAAGAGATTTCCAATGAAAAACTGTTTTTT. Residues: CASRQEISNEKLFF.

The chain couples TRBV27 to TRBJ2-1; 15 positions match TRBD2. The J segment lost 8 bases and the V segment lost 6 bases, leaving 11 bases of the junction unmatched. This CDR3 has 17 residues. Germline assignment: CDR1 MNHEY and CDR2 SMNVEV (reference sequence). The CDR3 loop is CASRPGLAGGPGDEQFF. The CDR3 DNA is TGTGCCAGCAGACCGGGACTAGCGGGGGGCCCCGGCGATGAGCAGTTCTTC.

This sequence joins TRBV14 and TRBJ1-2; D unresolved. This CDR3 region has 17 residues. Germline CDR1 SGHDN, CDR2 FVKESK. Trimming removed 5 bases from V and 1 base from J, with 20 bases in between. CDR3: CASSNSGLRPYNYGYTF. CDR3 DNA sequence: TGTGCCAGCAGCAACTCCGGTCTTCGGCCCTATAACTATGGCTACACCTTC.

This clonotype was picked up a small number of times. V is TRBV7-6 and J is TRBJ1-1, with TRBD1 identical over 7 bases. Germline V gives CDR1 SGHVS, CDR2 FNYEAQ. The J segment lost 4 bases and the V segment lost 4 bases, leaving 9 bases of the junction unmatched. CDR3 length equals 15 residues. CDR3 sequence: CASSSATGAGTEAFF. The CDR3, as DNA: TGTGCCAGCAGCTCCGCTACAGGGGCCGGCACTGAAGCTTTCTTT.

The CDR3 DNA is TGCGCCACCTCAGCAGGGGCGTCGGGCTACACCTTC. This gives the protein CATSAGASGYTF. The rearrangement joins TRBV4-1 to TRBJ1-2; a weak D match, TRBD1 (6 bases). Trimming removed 10 bases from V and 8 bases from J, with 17 bases in between. CDR3 length equals 12 residues. The germline V gene has CDR1 MGHRA and CDR2 YSYEKL.

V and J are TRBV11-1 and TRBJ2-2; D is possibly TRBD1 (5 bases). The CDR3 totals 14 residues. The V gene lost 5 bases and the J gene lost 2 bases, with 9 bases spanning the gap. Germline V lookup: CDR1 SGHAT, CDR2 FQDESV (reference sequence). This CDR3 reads CASSGHFNTGELFF. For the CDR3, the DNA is TGTGCCAGCAGCGGACACTTTAACACCGGGGAGCTGTTTTTT.

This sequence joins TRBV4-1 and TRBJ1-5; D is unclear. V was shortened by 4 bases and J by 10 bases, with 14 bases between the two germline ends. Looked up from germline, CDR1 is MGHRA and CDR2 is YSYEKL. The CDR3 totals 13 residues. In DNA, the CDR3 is TGCGCCAGCAGCCCACAAGGTGCGGGCCCCCAGCATTTT. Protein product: CASSPQGAGPQHF.

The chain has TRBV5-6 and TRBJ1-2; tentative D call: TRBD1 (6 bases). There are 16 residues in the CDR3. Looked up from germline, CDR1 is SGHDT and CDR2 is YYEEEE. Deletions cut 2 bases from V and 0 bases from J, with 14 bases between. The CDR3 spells CASSFNPTGPNYGYTF. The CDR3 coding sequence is TGTGCCAGCAGCTTTAACCCGACAGGCCCTAACTATGGCTACACCTTC.

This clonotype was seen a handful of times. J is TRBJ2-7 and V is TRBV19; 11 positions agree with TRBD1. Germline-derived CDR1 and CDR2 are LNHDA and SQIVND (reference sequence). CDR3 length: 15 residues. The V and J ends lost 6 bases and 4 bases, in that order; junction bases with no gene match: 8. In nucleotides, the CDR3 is TGTGCCAGTAGCCATGGACAGGGGGCGGGTTACGAGCAGTACTTC. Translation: CASSHGQGAGYEQYF.

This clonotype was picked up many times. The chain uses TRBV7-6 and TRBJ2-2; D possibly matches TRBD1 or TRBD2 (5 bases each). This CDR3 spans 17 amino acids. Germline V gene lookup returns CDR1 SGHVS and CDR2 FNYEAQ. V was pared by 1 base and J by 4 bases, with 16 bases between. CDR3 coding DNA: TGTGCCAGCAGCTTAGTGAGCCTTGGGGACCTCACCGGGGAGCTGTTTTTT. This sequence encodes CASSLVSLGDLTGELFF.

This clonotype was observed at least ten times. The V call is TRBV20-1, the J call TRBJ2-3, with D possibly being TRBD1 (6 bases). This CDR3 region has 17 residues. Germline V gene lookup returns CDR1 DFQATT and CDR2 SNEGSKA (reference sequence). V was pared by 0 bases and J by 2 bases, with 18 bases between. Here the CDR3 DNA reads TGCAGTGCTAGAGATCCTAGGGCAGGGGTGCCCACAGATACGCAGTATTTT. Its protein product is CSARDPRAGVPTDTQYF.

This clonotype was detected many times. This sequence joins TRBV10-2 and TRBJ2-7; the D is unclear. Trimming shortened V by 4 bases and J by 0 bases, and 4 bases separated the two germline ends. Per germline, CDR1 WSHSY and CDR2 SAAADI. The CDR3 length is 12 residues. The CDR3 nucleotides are TGCGCCAGCAGTGTTGGCTCCTACGAGCAGTACTTC. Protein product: CASSVGSYEQYF.

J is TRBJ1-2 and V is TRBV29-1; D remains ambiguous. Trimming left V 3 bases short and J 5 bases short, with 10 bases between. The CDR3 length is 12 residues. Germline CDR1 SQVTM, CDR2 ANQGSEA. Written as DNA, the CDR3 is TGCAGCGTTGATTGGGTTTTGTATGGCTACACCTTC. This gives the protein CSVDWVLYGYTF.

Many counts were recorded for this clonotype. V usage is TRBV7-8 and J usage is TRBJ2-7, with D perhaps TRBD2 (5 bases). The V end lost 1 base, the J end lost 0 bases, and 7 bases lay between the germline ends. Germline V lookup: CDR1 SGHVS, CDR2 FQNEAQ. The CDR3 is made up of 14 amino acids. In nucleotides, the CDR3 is TGTGCCAGCAGCTTAGTGGGGAGCTCCTACGAGCAGTACTTC. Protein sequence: CASSLVGSSYEQYF.

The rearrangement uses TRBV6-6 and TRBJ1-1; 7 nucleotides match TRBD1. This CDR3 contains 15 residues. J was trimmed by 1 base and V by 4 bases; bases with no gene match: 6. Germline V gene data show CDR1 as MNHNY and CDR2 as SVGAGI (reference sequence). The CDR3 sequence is CASSSPDRANTEAFF. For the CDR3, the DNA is TGTGCCAGCAGTTCGCCAGACAGGGCGAACACTGAAGCTTTCTTT.

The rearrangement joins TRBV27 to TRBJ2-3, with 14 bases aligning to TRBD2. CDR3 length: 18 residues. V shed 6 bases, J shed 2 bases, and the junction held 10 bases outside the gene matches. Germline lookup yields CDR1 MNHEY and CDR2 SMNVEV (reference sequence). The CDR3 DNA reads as TGTGCCAGCAGCAGTCGTCCGGGACTAGCGGGGGACACAGATACGCAGTATTTT. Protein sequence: CASSSRPGLAGDTDTQYF.

This CDR3 reads CASSSGTQYF. Written as DNA, the CDR3 is TGTGCCAGCAGCTCCGGCACCCAGTACTTC. The V call is TRBV5-5, the J call TRBJ2-5; no clear D gene. Trimming removed 3 bases from V and 8 bases from J, with 5 bases in between. From germline, CDR1 is SGHKS and CDR2 YYEKEE (reference sequence). The CDR3 runs 10 residues.

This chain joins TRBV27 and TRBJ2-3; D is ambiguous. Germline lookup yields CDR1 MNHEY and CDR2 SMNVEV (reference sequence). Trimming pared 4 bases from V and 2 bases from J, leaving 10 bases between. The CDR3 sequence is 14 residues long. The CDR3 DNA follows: TGTGCCAGCAGTTCCCCGGCCCACACAGATACGCAGTATTTT. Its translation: CASSSPAHTDTQYF.

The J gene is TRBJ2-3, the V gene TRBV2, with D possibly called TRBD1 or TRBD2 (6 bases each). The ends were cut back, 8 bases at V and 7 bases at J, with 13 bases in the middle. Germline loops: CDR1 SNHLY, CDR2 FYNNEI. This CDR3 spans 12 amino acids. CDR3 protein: CASRGGTNTQYF. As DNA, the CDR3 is TGTGCCAGCCGAGGGGGGACCAATACGCAGTATTTT.

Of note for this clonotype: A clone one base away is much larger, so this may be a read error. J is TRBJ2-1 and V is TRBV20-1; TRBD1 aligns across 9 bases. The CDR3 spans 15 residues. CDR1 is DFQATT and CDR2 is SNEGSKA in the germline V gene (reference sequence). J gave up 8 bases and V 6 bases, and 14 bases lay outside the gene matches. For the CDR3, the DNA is TGCAGTGCCAATACCGACAGGGGGGCTTTCGATGAGCAGTTCTTC. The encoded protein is CSANTDRGAFDEQFF.

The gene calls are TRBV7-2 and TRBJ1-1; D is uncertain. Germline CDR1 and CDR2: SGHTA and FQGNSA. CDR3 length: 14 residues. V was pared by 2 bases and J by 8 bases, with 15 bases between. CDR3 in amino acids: CASSLSGEGSEAFF. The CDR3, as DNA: TGTGCCAGCAGCTTAAGTGGAGAGGGAAGCGAAGCTTTCTTT.

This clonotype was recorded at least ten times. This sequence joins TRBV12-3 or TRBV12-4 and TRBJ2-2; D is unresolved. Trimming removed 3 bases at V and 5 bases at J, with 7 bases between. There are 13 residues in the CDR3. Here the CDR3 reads CASSFAWTGELFF. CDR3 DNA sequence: TGTGCCAGCAGTTTTGCCTGGACCGGGGAGCTGTTTTTT.

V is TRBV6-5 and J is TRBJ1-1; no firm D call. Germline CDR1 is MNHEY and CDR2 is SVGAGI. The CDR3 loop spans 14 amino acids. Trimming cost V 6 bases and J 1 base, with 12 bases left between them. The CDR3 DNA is TGTGCCAGCAGGCCGGGTCCTGGGAACACTGAAGCTTTCTTT. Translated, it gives CASRPGPGNTEAFF.

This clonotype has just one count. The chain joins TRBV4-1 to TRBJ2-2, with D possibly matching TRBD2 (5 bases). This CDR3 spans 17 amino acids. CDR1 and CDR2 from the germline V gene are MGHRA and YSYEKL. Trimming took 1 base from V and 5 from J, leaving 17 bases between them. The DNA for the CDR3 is TGCGCCAGCAGCCAAGGGGCCCCTGGAGGAACAACCGGGGAGCTGTTTTTT. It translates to CASSQGAPGGTTGELFF.

CDR3 DNA: TGTGCCAGCAGTGCCGGGACAGGGTCCACAGATACGCAGTATTTT. This translates into CASSAGTGSTDTQYF. The chain is built from TRBV9 and TRBJ2-3; 9 bases agree with TRBD1. After removal of 5 bases from V and 2 bases from J, the junction contained 6 bases not matched to a gene. Per germline, CDR1 SGDLS and CDR2 YYNGEE. The CDR3 spans 15 residues.